Listed here are 12 T cell receptor beta chains from one sample, sequenced in a study of spatial heterogeneity in lung cancer. The study, taken as a whole, reports: Within tumors, counts of expanded alpha and beta TCRs tracked tumor mutation counts.

Regarding time point: sample taken at primary tumor resection. TCRdb analysed the 5' RACE reads with MiXCR anew, one entry per CDR3 protein. The table has tens of thousands of distinct CDR3 sequences, approximately 4.8% seen once. These receptors have no identified antigens. This sample comprised lung tumor tissue, obtained at surgery. The origin of the receptors is a male donor with early-stage non-small cell lung cancer.

This clonotype was seen at least ten times. The rearrangement uses TRBV11-2 and TRBJ2-5; D ambiguous. The germline V gene has CDR1 SGHAT and CDR2 FQNNGV. The CDR3 loop spans 14 amino acids. V was pared by 1 base and J by 3 bases, with 9 bases between. For the CDR3, the DNA is TGTGCCAGCAGCTTAGGGGCAAATAAAGAGACCCAGTACTTC. Translation gives CASSLGANKETQYF. Complete variable domain (other parts from reference TRBV11-2 and TRBJ2-5): EAGVAQSPRYKIIEKRQSVAFWCNPISGHATLYWYQQILGQGPKLLIQFQNNGVVDDSQLPKDRFSAERLKGVDSTLKIQPAKLEDSAVYLCASSLGANKETQYFGPGTRLLVL.

This clonotype was detected many times. This sequence joins TRBV6-6 and TRBJ2-2; 8 bases are shared with TRBD1. Germline V CDR1 and CDR2: MNHNY, SVGAGI (reference sequence). The CDR3 is 14 residues long. Trimming at V came to 6 bases and at J to 5 bases, leaving 5 bases not matched to a gene. CDR3: CASRDRVGTGELFF. In nucleotides, the CDR3 is TGTGCCAGCAGGGACAGGGTTGGAACCGGGGAGCTGTTTTTT.

This clonotype has a handful of counts. The chain combines TRBV12-3 or TRBV12-4 with TRBJ2-1, with D perhaps matching TRBD1 (6 bases). This CDR3 is built from 13 residues. The V end lost 2 bases, the J end lost 10 bases, and 12 bases lay between the germline ends. CDR3 coding DNA: TGTGCCAGCAGTTTATCGGCCCAGGGGGAGCAGTTCTTC. This sequence encodes CASSLSAQGEQFF.

Sample share makes this clonotype medium-sized. The V call is TRBV21-1, the J call TRBJ2-3; the D call of TRBD1 is as the table states it, not checked on the DNA. TRBV21-1 is reported as a pseudogene. The CDR3 is 16 residues long. CDR3 loop: CASRTGTDVSTDTQYF. The CDR3 DNA reads TGTGCCAGCAGGACCGGGACGGACGTTAGCACAGATACGCAGTATTTT.

A remark on this clonotype: A much larger clone differs from this one at a single base, so this may be a read error. The chain is built from TRBV11-2 and TRBJ1-5, with D uncertain. The CDR3 is 15 amino acids. The V end lost 0 bases, the J end lost 0 bases, and 6 bases lay between the germline ends. Germline V lookup: CDR1 SGHAT, CDR2 FQNNGV. The CDR3 nucleotides are TGTGCCAGCAGCTTAGATGGTTATAGCAATCAGCCCCAGCATTTT. Protein product: CASSLDGYSNQPQHF.

The genes are TRBV3-1 and TRBJ1-3; tentatively, D is TRBD1 (5 bases). In germline, CDR1 is LGHDT, CDR2 YNNKEL (reference sequence). V shed 4 bases and J shed 2 bases, with 6 bases lying between them. This CDR3 comprises 13 residues. The CDR3 DNA follows: TGTGCCAGCAGCCTGGGGCCTGGAAACACCATATATTTT. Translated: CASSLGPGNTIYF. Using reference TRBV3-1 and TRBJ1-3 for the parts outside the CDR3, the full variable domain is DTAVSQTPKYLVTQMGNDKSIKCEQNLGHDTMYWYKQDSKKFLKIMFSYNNKELIINETVPNRFSPKSPDKAHLNLHINSLELGDSAVYFCASSLGPGNTIYFGEGSWLTVV.

The table lists this clonotype with a few counts. The chain uses TRBV6-1 and TRBJ2-1; D tentatively fits TRBD1 or TRBD2 (6 bases each). Trimming took 5 bases from V and 4 from J, leaving 15 bases between them. CDR1 and CDR2 from the germline V gene are MNHNS and SASEGT. The CDR3 contains 15 residues. The DNA for the CDR3 is TGTGCCAGCAGTATACAGGAGGGGGGTTACAATGAGCAGTTCTTC. Protein: CASSIQEGGYNEQFF.

This clonotype has ten or more counts. The genes are TRBV5-8 and TRBJ1-2; D call uncertain. Trimming took 1 base from V and 3 from J, leaving 7 bases between them. The CDR3 totals 13 residues. Germline CDR1 and CDR2: SGHTS and YDEGEE. The CDR3 loop reads CASSLRRHYGYTF. The CDR3 DNA follows: TGTGCCAGCAGCTTGCGGCGGCACTATGGCTACACCTTC.

This clonotype was counted ten times or more. The chain employs TRBV5-1 and TRBJ2-2; 7 bases map to TRBD2. The CDR3 extends over 16 amino acids. The trim removed 2 bases at V and 4 bases at J, leaving 8 bases unmatched. In germline, CDR1 is SGHRS, CDR2 YFSETQ. The CDR3 loop is CASSFGAGWGTGELFF. DNA of the CDR3: TGCGCCAGCAGCTTCGGAGCGGGATGGGGCACCGGGGAGCTGTTTTTT.

This clonotype was counted ten times or more. This chain connects TRBV28 to TRBJ2-6, with D hard to call. The CDR3 is made up of 14 amino acids. V was trimmed by 4 bases and J by 3 bases, leaving 7 bases between them. CDR1 and CDR2 (germline): MDHEN, SYDVKM. DNA for the CDR3: TGTGCCAGCAGTTCAAAGAGTGGGGCCAACGTCCTGACTTTC. Its protein product is CASSSKSGANVLTF.

This clonotype showed up many times. The chain combines TRBV20-1 with TRBJ1-2; 7 bases are shared with TRBD1. This CDR3 region has 14 residues. The germline V gene encodes CDR1 DFQATT and CDR2 SNEGSKA (reference sequence). Losses at the gene ends were 3 bases for V and 4 bases for J; bases not matched to a gene: 8. The CDR3 DNA sequence: TGCAGTGCTAGCCCCGGACAGGTCGGCTATGGCTACACCTTC. Translating it yields CSASPGQVGYGYTF.

This clonotype came up many times. The genes are TRBV12-3 or TRBV12-4 and TRBJ1-5; the D is unclear. V shed 0 bases and J shed 3 bases, with 3 bases lying between them. There are 13 residues in the CDR3. In DNA form, the CDR3 reads TGTGCCAGCAGTTTAGCCCTCAATCAGCCCCAGCATTTT. It codes for CASSLALNQPQHF.